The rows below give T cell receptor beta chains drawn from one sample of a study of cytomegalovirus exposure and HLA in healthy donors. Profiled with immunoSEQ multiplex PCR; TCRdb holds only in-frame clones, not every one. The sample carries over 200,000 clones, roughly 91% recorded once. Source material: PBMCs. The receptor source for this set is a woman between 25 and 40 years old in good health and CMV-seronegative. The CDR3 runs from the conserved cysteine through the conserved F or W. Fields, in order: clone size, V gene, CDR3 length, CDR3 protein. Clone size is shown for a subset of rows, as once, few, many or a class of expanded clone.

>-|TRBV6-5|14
CASSSGRINEKLFF
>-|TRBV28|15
CASIKSGRAGNEQFF
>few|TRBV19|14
CASINPGQNYGYTF
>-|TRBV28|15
CASSPGTGSSYEQYF
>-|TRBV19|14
CASSPRSGVLTQYF
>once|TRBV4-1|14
CASSHQPPGNEQFF
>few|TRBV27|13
CASSPRGNQPQHF
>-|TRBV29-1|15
CSVEWETGSTGELFF
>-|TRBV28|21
CASSSLMGTSGGLGTADTQYF
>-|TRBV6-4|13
CASSGVGGDTQYF
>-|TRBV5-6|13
CASSFLEQETQYF
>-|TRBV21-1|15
CASSKGTSGNQPQHF